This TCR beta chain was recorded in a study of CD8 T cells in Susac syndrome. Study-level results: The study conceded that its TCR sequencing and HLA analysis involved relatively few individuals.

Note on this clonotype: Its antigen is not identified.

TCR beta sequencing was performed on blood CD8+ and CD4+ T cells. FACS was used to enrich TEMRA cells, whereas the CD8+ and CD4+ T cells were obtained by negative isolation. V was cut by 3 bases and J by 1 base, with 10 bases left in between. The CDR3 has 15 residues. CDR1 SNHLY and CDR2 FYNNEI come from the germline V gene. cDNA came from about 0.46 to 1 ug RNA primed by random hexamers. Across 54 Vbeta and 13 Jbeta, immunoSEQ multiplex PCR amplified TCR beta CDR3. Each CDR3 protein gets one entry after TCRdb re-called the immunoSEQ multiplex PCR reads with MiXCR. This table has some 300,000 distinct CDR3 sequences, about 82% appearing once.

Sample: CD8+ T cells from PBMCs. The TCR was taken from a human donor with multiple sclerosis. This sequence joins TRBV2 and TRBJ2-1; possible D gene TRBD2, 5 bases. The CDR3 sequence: CASSEGTGSYNEQFF. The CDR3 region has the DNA TGTGCCAGCAGTGAGGGCACGGGGTCCTACAATGAGCAGTTCTTC.